The clone carrying this T cell receptor beta chain has at least ten counts. Its antigen is undetermined. The CDR3 contains 16 residues. Germline CDR1 is MNHEY and CDR2 is SVGAGI. Trimming took off 2 bases at V and 0 bases at J, with 12 bases between the two ends. The data were taken from a study of molecular identifiers for immune sequencing clone quantification. From the PCR reads, TCRdb called clonotypes with MiXCR, one entry per CDR3 protein. In the table there are some 580,000 distinct CDR3 sequences, over 25% of which are singletons. Study-wide points: Identical TCR molecules can share a barcode, and this sharing could underestimate highly expanded clone sizes.

This chain connects TRBV6-5 to TRBJ2-3; possible D gene TRBD2, 5 bases. The specimen sequenced was naive CD8+ T cells from blood, with Jurkat cell RNA spiked in. Subset specified: FACS-sorted CD8+CD4-CCR7+CD45RA+ naive T cells. This receptor was obtained from a human donor in good health. Some libraries in this study had Jurkat cell RNA spiked in. CDR3 nucleotides: TGTGCCAGCAGTTACGGAGCAAGAGGGAGCACAGATACGCAGTATTTT. Translation gives CASSYGARGSTDTQYF.